This is a list of T cell receptor beta chains from one sample in a study of cytomegalovirus exposure and HLA in healthy donors. Clones were read by immunoSEQ multiplex PCR, and TCRdb kept only the in-frame ones, dropping some. The sample records under 130,000 clones, 74% being singletons. The sample consisted of PBMCs. The receptor set was obtained from a man in his fifties in good health and CMV-seropositive. Each CDR3 is given with its conserved first and last residue. Fields, in order: J gene, V gene, D gene, clone size, CDR3 protein, CDR3 DNA. D genes are given only for firm matches. Clone size is given for some rows only: seen once, a few or many times, or a class if the clone is expanded.

TRBJ2-1	TRBV2	NA	NA	CASIGDGRNEQFF	TGTGCCAGCATCGGGGATGGTCGCAATGAGCAGTTCTTC
TRBJ2-3	TRBV7-3	TRBD2	once	CASSTLPRGADTQYF	TGTGCCAGCAGCACTCTTCCGCGGGGGGCGGATACGCAGTATTTT
TRBJ2-2	TRBV10-3	NA	NA	CAISGSNRSANAGELFF	TGTGCCATCAGTGGAAGTAACAGGTCTGCAAACGCCGGGGAGCTGTTTTTT
TRBJ2-5	TRBV6-1	NA	NA	CASSESGSRAGWVETQYF	TGTGCCAGCAGTGAGAGTGGGTCCAGGGCAGGGTGGGTCGAGACCCAGTACTTC
TRBJ2-5	TRBV2	TRBD2	NA	CASSGFGLALASREQYF	TGTGCCAGCAGCGGATTTGGACTAGCCCTCGCATCACGGGAGCAGTACTTC
TRBJ2-7	TRBV29-1	TRBD2	NA	CSVVSGQMGRYEQYF	TGCAGCGTTGTTAGCGGGCAAATGGGGAGGTACGAGCAGTACTTC
TRBJ1-5	TRBV28	TRBD1	NA	CASRSDRDINQPQHF	TGTGCCAGCAGATCGGACAGGGATATAAATCAGCCCCAGCATTTT
TRBJ2-1	TRBV9	TRBD2	NA	CASSALAGGHNEQFF	TGTGCCAGCAGCGCGCTAGCGGGGGGGCATAATGAGCAGTTCTTC
TRBJ2-1	TRBV30	TRBD1	NA	CAWSDLGQGAYNKQFF	TGTGCCTGGAGTGATTTGGGACAGGGGGCCTACAATAAGCAGTTCTTC
TRBJ1-4	TRBV6-1	NA	NA	CASSEYSRVEKLFF	TGTGCCAGCAGTGAATACAGCAGAGTCGAAAAACTGTTTTTT
TRBJ1-4	TRBV7-5	NA	NA	CARSTRQGNEKLFF	TGTGCCAGAAGCACAAGACAGGGTAATGAAAAACTGTTTTTT
TRBJ1-1	TRBV27	TRBD1	once	CASSFSRGTGRRLDTEAFF	TGTGCCAGCAGTTTTTCGAGGGGGACAGGGAGACGGTTGGACACTGAAGCTTTCTTT
TRBJ2-1	TRBV21-1	NA	NA	CASGTNPGLASCRSSYNEQFF	TGTGCCAGCGGAACAAATCCGGGACTAGCGTCCTGCCGGAGCTCCTACAATGAGCAGTTCTTC
TRBJ2-3	TRBV6-5	NA	NA	CASSYAGDTQYF	TGTGCCAGCAGTTATGCGGGAGATACGCAGTATTTT
TRBJ2-5	TRBV30	TRBD1	NA	CASTRDSAYQETQYF	TGTGCCTCAACCCGGGACAGCGCGTACCAAGAGACCCAGTACTTC
TRBJ1-1	TRBV5-1	TRBD1	few	CASRSGTGVMNTEAFF	TGCGCCAGCAGGTCCGGGACAGGGGTCATGAACACTGAAGCTTTCTTT
TRBJ1-2	TRBV6-1	TRBD1	NA	CASSENRDSSYGYTF	TGTGCCAGCAGTGAAAACCGGGACAGCTCCTATGGCTACACCTTC
TRBJ1-1	TRBV6-5	TRBD1	NA	CASRGQGRTEAFF	TGTGCCAGCAGAGGACAGGGACGGACTGAAGCTTTCTTT
TRBJ1-2	TRBV14	NA	NA	CASSQEGRGGYTF	TGTGCCAGCAGCCAAGAGGGCAGGGGCGGCTACACCTTC
TRBJ2-3	TRBV2	TRBD2	NA	CASSATSGRARDTQYF	TGTGCCAGCAGCGCTACTAGCGGGAGGGCCAGAGATACGCAGTATTTT
TRBJ2-3	TRBV2	TRBD2	NA	CASSDRTSSDTQYF	TGTGCCAGCAGTGACCGGACTAGTTCAGATACGCAGTATTTT
TRBJ2-7	TRBV6-1	NA	NA	CASSEQGYPDYEQYF	TGTGCCAGCAGTGAACAGGGGTATCCAGACTACGAGCAGTACTTC
TRBJ2-1	TRBV5-4	TRBD1	few	CASSLPRRTGLKTNEQFF	TGTGCCAGCAGCCTCCCCCGTCGGACAGGGCTCAAAACCAATGAGCAGTTCTTC
TRBJ2-7	TRBV7-9	NA	NA	CASSLQGVIEQYF	TGTGCCAGCAGCCTACAGGGTGTTATCGAGCAGTACTTC
TRBJ2-1	TRBV27	TRBD1	NA	CASSSSPLTGSIDNEQFF	TGTGCCAGCAGTTCAAGCCCCCTGACAGGGTCTATTGACAATGAGCAGTTCTTC